This T cell receptor (beta chain) was sequenced for a study of blood T cell repertoires in COVID-19. On the study more broadly: Sites in the United States, Italy and Spain provided acute and convalescent COVID-19 samples. Sources were T cells, B-cell-depleted T cells, or PBMCs; the material itself was cDNA or gDNA.

As processed by the authors: Reference gene primer amplification in the assay estimated nucleated cell counts. Some clones are missing from TCRdb's copy, which holds only in-frame ones; the method was immunoSEQ multiplex PCR. V, J and clone size are those of that table, while D and trimming were read from the DNA. In the table there are about 21,000 clones, around four fifths of which are singletons. The germline CDR1 and CDR2 sequences are LGHDT and YNNKEL (reference sequence). V trimming: 4 bases; J trimming: 0 bases; junction bases outside the gene matches: 4. The CDR3 is 15 residues long. The rearrangement uses TRBV3-1 (or the pseudogene TRBV3-2) and TRBJ1-1, with 8 bases that match TRBD1. Source material: peripheral blood. The origin of this receptor is a human donor in a cohort sampled during active COVID-19. The CDR3 DNA sequence: TGTGCCAGCAGCCCCGGGACAGGTATGAACACTGAAGCTTTCTTT. As protein: CASSPGTGMNTEAFF.